This TCR beta chain comes out of a study of CD8 T cells in Susac syndrome. The overall study: The Susac syndrome patients were therapy-naive, on corticosteroids, or on intravenous immunoglobulin alone at blood draw.

Germline V gives CDR1 SSHAT, CDR2 FNYEAQ (reference sequence). CDR3 length: 14 residues. Patients with Susac syndrome met the recently defined diagnostic criteria for definite or probable disease. Overall study results and limits: As the study acknowledged, the number of individuals who were part of its TCR sequencing and HLA analysis was relatively small.

It was with random hexamers that about 0.45 to 1 ug RNA was reverse transcribed. TCR beta CDR3 was amplified by immunoSEQ covering 54 Vbeta and 13 Jbeta. TCRdb reprocessed the immunoSEQ multiplex PCR reads via MiXCR and lists one record per CDR3 protein. The table has 95,000 to 150,000 distinct CDR3 sequences, around 94% seen once. This clonotype was detected only a few times. The antigen is unknown. The sequence came from a human donor with Susac syndrome. The sequenced sample consisted of CD8+ T cells from PBMCs. This rearrangement joins TRBV7-7 to TRBJ2-1; 7 bases match TRBD1. Here the CDR3 DNA reads TGTGCTAGCTCCCCCGGGACAGCCTACAATGAGCAGTTCTTC. Translation: CASSPGTAYNEQFF.